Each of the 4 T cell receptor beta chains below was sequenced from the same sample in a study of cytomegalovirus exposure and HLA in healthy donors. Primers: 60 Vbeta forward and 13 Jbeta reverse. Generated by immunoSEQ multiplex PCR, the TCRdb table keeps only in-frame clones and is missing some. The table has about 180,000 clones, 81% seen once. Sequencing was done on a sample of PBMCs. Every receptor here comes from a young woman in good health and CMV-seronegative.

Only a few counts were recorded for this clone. CDR3 nucleotide sequence: TGTGCCAGCATGCGCCGTCCCCTCGAGCAGTACTTC. Translating it yields CASMRRPLEQYF. This chain links TRBV28 with TRBJ2-7; D not resolved. The V end lost 7 bases, the J end lost 6 bases, and 13 bases lay between the germline ends. Germline CDR1 is MDHEN and CDR2 is SYDVKM. The CDR3 loop spans 12 amino acids. Together with reference TRBV28 and TRBJ2-7, the CDR3 gives the full variable domain: DVKVTQSSRYLVKRTGEKVFLECVQDMDHENMFWYRQDPGLGLRLIYFSYDVKMKEKGDIPEGYSVSREKKERFSLILESASTNQTSMYLCASMRRPLEQYFGPGTRLTVT.

Here the CDR3 reads CASSYSSLTRETQYF. CDR3 DNA sequence: TGTGCCAGCAGTTACTCGAGCCTAACGAGAGAGACCCAGTACTTC. J is TRBJ2-5 and V is TRBV6-5; unclear D gene. Germline loops: CDR1 MNHEY, CDR2 SVGAGI. This CDR3 is 15 amino acids long. With 0 bases removed from V and 4 bases from J, the gap between germline ends came to 12 bases.

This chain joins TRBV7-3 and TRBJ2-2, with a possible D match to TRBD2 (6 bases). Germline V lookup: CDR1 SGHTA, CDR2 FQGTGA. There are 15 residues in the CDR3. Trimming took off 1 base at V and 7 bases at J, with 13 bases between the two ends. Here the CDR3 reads CASSLRPGSGGELFF. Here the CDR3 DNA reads TGTGCCAGCAGCTTAAGGCCCGGGAGTGGCGGGGAGCTGTTTTTT. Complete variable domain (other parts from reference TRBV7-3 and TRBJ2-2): GAGVSQTPSNKVTEKGKYVELRCDPISGHTALYWYRQSLGQGPEFLIYFQGTGAADDSGLPNDRFFAVRPEGSVSTLKIQRTERGDSAVYLCASSLRPGSGGELFFGEGSRLTVL.

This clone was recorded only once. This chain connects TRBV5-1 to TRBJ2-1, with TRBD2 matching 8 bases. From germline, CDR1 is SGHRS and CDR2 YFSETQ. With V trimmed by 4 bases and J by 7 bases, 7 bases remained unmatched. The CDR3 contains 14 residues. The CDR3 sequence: CASSGSGGQNEQFF. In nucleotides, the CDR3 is TGCGCCAGCAGCGGCTCGGGGGGGCAGAATGAGCAGTTCTTC.